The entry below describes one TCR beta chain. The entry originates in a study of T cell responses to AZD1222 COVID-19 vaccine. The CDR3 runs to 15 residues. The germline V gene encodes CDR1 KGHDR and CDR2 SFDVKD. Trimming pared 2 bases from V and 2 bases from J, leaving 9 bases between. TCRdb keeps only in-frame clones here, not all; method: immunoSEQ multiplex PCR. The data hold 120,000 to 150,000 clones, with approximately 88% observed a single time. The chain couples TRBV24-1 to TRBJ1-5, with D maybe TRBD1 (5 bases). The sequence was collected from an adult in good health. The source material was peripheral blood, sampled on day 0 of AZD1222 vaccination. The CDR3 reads CATSDSAGGNQPQHF. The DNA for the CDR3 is TGTGCCACCAGTGATTCTGCGGGGGGCAATCAGCCCCAGCATTTT.